Following are 3 T cell receptor beta chains from one sample sequenced in a study of blood T cells in healthy people across ages. A sample-barcoded 5' primer and a J-beta primer mix were used in a second PCR of roughly 7 to 12 cycles. TCRdb used MiXCR to reprocess the 5' RACE reads, holding one entry per CDR3 protein. Here the sample spans 800,000 or so distinct CDR3 sequences, about 25% being singletons. The same specimen was also included in a second study, on T cells of mothers and their children.

The sequencing input was blood. The receptors here all came from a boy aged 5 to 17 in good health.

The chain links TRBV7-8 to TRBJ1-5; weak D call: TRBD1 (5 bases). V lost 1 base and J 4 bases, leaving 14 bases between the germline ends. Germline V lookup: CDR1 SGHVS, CDR2 FQNEAQ. CDR3 length equals 16 residues. The CDR3, as DNA: TGTGCCAGCAGCTTAGTGATGCCCTCAGGGAATCAGCCCCAGCATTTT. Its protein is CASSLVMPSGNQPQHF.

A few counts support this clonotype. The V call is TRBV21-1, the J call TRBJ2-5. TRBV21-1 is tagged as a pseudogene. CDR3 length: 13 amino acids. This CDR3 is CASSKESQETQYF. CDR3 nucleotide sequence: TGTGCCAGCAGCAAAGAAAGCCAAGAGACCCAGTACTTC.

J is TRBJ2-5 and V is TRBV11-2, with D perhaps TRBD1 (6 bases). V lost 4 bases to trimming and J lost 0 bases, with 15 bases between them. There are 16 residues in the CDR3. The germline CDR1 and CDR2 sequences are SGHAT and FQNNGV. The CDR3 protein is CASSSIRTEDQETQYF. The CDR3 coding sequence is TGTGCCAGCAGCTCGATCAGGACAGAAGACCAAGAGACCCAGTACTTC.